This TCR beta chain is from a study of blood T cell repertoires in COVID-19. Study summary: The United States, Italy and Spain supplied acute and convalescent COVID-19 samples.

In the original processing: Amplification of reference gene primers provided the estimated nucleated cell counts. Assay used: immunoSEQ multiplex PCR; TCRdb lists only in-frame clones, some missing. V and J calls and clone size are given by that table; D and trimming were obtained from the DNA. The repertoire consists of a few hundred thousand clones, with around 86% occurring once and the leading ten covering less than 5%. In assigning cohorts, the study relied on participant-reported clinical history. V was cut by 4 bases and J by 2 bases, with 15 bases left in between. This CDR3 is built from 15 residues. Germline CDR1 SGHRS, CDR2 YFSETQ.

This TCR was recovered from a woman in her forties with acute COVID-19. The V and J genes are TRBV5-1 and TRBJ1-1; D call uncertain. Sequenced sample: PBMCs or T cells enriched from blood (not recorded which). The CDR3 DNA reads as TGCGCCAGCAGCACCGGCCGCGGGCTCAACACTGAAGCTTTCTTT. Translation: CASSTGRGLNTEAFF.